The rows below give T cell receptor beta chains drawn from one sample of a study of blood T cell repertoires in COVID-19. Produced via immunoSEQ multiplex PCR; TCRdb's table is partial and in-frame only. The table has around 130,000 clones, roughly four fifths seen once. Material for sequencing was PBMCs or T cells enriched from blood (not recorded which). Receptor source: a man aged 30 to 45 who had recovered from COVID-19. Each CDR3 is given with its conserved first and last residue. The D gene is left open where the match is weak. Not all rows give a size; the values are once, few, many and, for expanded clones, a class.

d_call clone_size j_call v_call cdr3_aa cdr3_nt
- - TRBJ1-1 TRBV15 CATSRGGENTEAFF TGTGCCACCAGCAGAGGGGGGGAAAACACTGAAGCTTTCTTT
TRBD1 many TRBJ2-2 TRBV3-1/TRBV3-2 CASSQRTGVDTGELFF TGTGCCAGCAGCCAACGAACAGGGGTGGACACCGGGGAGCTGTTTTTT
TRBD2 - TRBJ2-1 TRBV4-1 CASSQEGTSGFSYNEQFF TGCGCCAGCAGCCAGGAAGGGACTAGCGGGTTTTCCTACAATGAGCAGTTCTTC
TRBD1 - TRBJ1-1 TRBV18 CASSPTTGQGFTEAFF TGTGCCAGCTCACCGACTACGGGACAGGGGTTCACTGAAGCTTTCTTT
- - TRBJ1-4 TRBV9 CASSGGVGRSNEKLFF TGTGCCAGCAGCGGAGGAGTCGGCCGGAGCAATGAAAAACTGTTTTTT
- few TRBJ2-2 TRBV7-9 CASSSSNTGELFF TGTGCCAGCAGCTCATCAAACACCGGGGAGCTGTTTTTT
- - TRBJ2-4 TRBV2 CASIGDNPNIQYF TGTGCCAGCATAGGGGACAACCCCAACATTCAGTACTTC
TRBD1 - TRBJ1-4 TRBV5-1 CASSFQGGTNEKLFF TGCGCCAGCAGTTTCCAGGGGGGAACTAATGAAAAACTGTTTTTT
TRBD1 - TRBJ1-2 TRBV9 CASSVTGGEGGYTF TGTGCCAGCAGCGTAACAGGGGGAGAGGGTGGCTACACCTTC
- few TRBJ1-5 TRBV6-5 CASGRGQPQHF TGTGCCAGCGGGAGGGGACAGCCCCAGCATTTT
- - TRBJ1-1 TRBV3-1/TRBV3-2 CASSPYPLNTEAFF TGTGCCAGCAGCCCCTACCCCCTTAACACTGAAGCTTTCTTT
TRBD1 few TRBJ2-3 TRBV2 CASSLDRGRTDTQYF TGTGCCAGCAGTCTAGACAGGGGCCGGACAGATACGCAGTATTTT
TRBD1 once TRBJ1-4 TRBV5-1 CASSGGQVDNEKLFF TGCGCCAGCAGCGGGGGACAGGTAGATAATGAAAAACTGTTTTTT
- - TRBJ2-5 TRBV14 CASSQRGYRRGQETQYF TGTGCCAGCAGCCAAAGAGGGTACAGGAGGGGCCAAGAGACCCAGTACTTC
TRBD1 - TRBJ1-2 TRBV25-1 CASRRTGDGYGYTF TGTGCCAGCAGGAGGACAGGGGACGGCTATGGCTACACCTTC
- once TRBJ2-7 TRBV27 CASSLSWKIGMGGKTYEQYF TGTGCCAGCAGTTTATCCTGGAAGATCGGTATGGGGGGTAAAACCTACGAGCAGTACTTC
TRBD2 - TRBJ2-1 TRBV3-1/TRBV3-2 CASSQGGLAGVYEQFF TGTGCCAGCAGCCAAGGCGGTCTAGCGGGAGTCTATGAGCAGTTCTTC
- - TRBJ2-2 TRBV3-1/TRBV3-2 CASSHNVGELFF TGTGCCAGCAGCCATAATGTCGGGGAGCTGTTTTTT
TRBD2 - TRBJ2-7 TRBV27 CASSPRGLASSYEQYF TGTGCCAGCAGCCCTAGGGGACTAGCGAGCTCCTACGAGCAGTACTTC
TRBD1 once TRBJ1-4 TRBV5-5 CASRGQGAFVEKLFF TGTGCCAGCCGCGGACAGGGGGCTTTCGTTGAAAAACTGTTTTTT
TRBD1 few TRBJ2-7 TRBV2 CASRDRDRGYEQYF TGTGCCAGCAGGGACCGGGACAGGGGCTACGAGCAGTACTTC
- - TRBJ2-3 TRBV9 CASSVDVSSTDTQYF TGTGCCAGCAGCGTAGATGTCTCTAGCACAGATACGCAGTATTTT
- - TRBJ2-3 TRBV7-2 CASSVSPSARDTQYF TGTGCCAGCAGCGTCTCGCCTAGCGCTCGGGATACGCAGTATTTT
- - TRBJ1-1 TRBV5-1 CASSLAGQGNTEAFF TGCGCCAGCAGCTTGGCCGGGCAGGGGAACACTGAAGCTTTCTTT
- - TRBJ1-5 TRBV10-1 CASSTELKYSNQPQHF TGCGCCAGTTCGACAGAGTTGAAATATAGCAATCAGCCCCAGCATTTT
- - TRBJ2-6 TRBV19 CASSNPPGVMSGANVLTF TGTGCCAGTAGTAACCCCCCAGGGGTTATGTCTGGGGCCAACGTCCTGACTTTC
TRBD2 - TRBJ2-5 TRBV3-1/TRBV3-2 CASSPTSGGAETQYF TGTGCCAGCAGCCCGACTAGCGGGGGGGCGGAGACCCAGTACTTC
- - TRBJ2-7 TRBV4-1 CASSEGQWYEQYF TGCGCCAGCAGCGAAGGCCAGTGGTACGAGCAGTACTTC
- few TRBJ1-1 TRBV6-1 CASSEAGGLNTEAFF TGTGCCAGCAGTGAAGCGGGAGGCCTGAACACTGAAGCTTTCTTT
TRBD1 - TRBJ2-7 TRBV19 CASTATGTVGHEQYF TGTGCCAGCACCGCGACCGGGACAGTCGGACACGAGCAGTACTTC
- - TRBJ1-2 TRBV2 CASRGDTGNYGYTF TGTGCCAGCAGGGGAGATACAGGGAACTATGGCTACACCTTC
- - TRBJ1-4 TRBV10-2 CASSDVGVGEKLFF TGCGCCAGCAGTGATGTAGGGGTTGGAGAAAAACTGTTTTTT
TRBD1 - TRBJ1-1 TRBV18 CASSPGTAVREAFF TGTGCCAGCTCACCCGGGACAGCGGTCCGAGAAGCTTTCTTT
- - TRBJ1-5 TRBV12-3/TRBV12-4 CASSLGHQPQHF TGTGCCAGCAGTTTAGGGCATCAGCCCCAGCATTTT
- - TRBJ2-6 TRBV7-9 CASSRDKPSGANVLTF TGTGCCAGCAGCAGGGACAAACCCTCTGGGGCCAACGTCCTGACTTTC
TRBD1 - TRBJ2-1 TRBV7-9 CASSPGTGVREQFF TGTGCCAGCAGCCCGGGGACAGGGGTAAGGGAGCAGTTCTTC
- - TRBJ2-3 TRBV6-5 CASRPLSGVPDTQYF TGTGCCAGCAGGCCCCTTAGCGGAGTTCCAGATACGCAGTATTTT
- - TRBJ1-1 TRBV5-1 CASRTWTNLNTEAFF TGCGCCAGCAGAACGTGGACAAACTTGAACACTGAAGCTTTCTTT
TRBD2 - TRBJ2-7 TRBV7-9 CASSSSTSGRAIGRDEQYF TGTGCCAGCAGCTCCTCGACTAGCGGGAGGGCCATCGGCCGGGACGAGCAGTACTTC
TRBD1 - TRBJ2-1 TRBV3-1/TRBV3-2 CASSPDRGNFNEQFF TGTGCCAGCAGCCCGGACAGGGGAAATTTCAATGAGCAGTTCTTC
TRBD1 once TRBJ2-5 TRBV3-1/TRBV3-2 CASSQDVGGRETQYF TGTGCCAGCAGCCAAGATGTAGGGGGCCGGGAGACCCAGTACTTC
- - TRBJ1-6 TRBV6-5 CASRPGATYSPLHF TGTGCCAGCAGGCCAGGGGCGACCTATTCACCCCTCCACTTT
- - TRBJ1-6 TRBV11-2 CASSLYGVGTYNSPLHF TGTGCCAGCAGCTTATATGGGGTCGGGACCTATAATTCACCCCTCCACTTT
- - TRBJ1-5 TRBV4-1 CASSLTGGQPQHF TGCGCCAGCAGCCTCACGGGGGGACAGCCCCAGCATTTT
- - TRBJ1-1 TRBV20-1 CSAPVNTEAFF TGCAGTGCACCGGTGAACACTGAAGCTTTCTTT
- - TRBJ1-5 TRBV12-5 CASGPGYGSNQPQHF TGTGCTAGTGGCCCAGGGTATGGGAGCAATCAGCCCCAGCATTTT
TRBD2 - TRBJ2-5 TRBV10-3 CAISDPPSSGGAGETQYF TGTGCCATCAGTGATCCCCCATCTAGCGGGGGGGCCGGAGAGACCCAGTACTTC
- - TRBJ1-1 TRBV7-9 CASSLDRAEAFF TGTGCCAGCAGCTTAGACAGGGCTGAAGCTTTCTTT
TRBD2 - TRBJ2-3 TRBV6-5 CASTTQRETDTQYF TGTGCCAGCACCACACAGCGGGAGACAGATACGCAGTATTTT
- few TRBJ1-3 TRBV12-3/TRBV12-4 CASSLVPDTIYF TGTGCCAGCAGTTTAGTGCCGGACACCATATATTTT
- - TRBJ2-7 TRBV30 CAWSPRGNHYEQYF TGTGCCTGGAGTCCCAGGGGAAATCACTACGAGCAGTACTTC